The clone carrying this TCR beta chain was seen a few times. The data were taken from a study of blood T cell repertoires in COVID-19. Overall study: T cells, B-cell-depleted T cells, or PBMCs provided the cDNA or gDNA that served as material.

CDR3 length: 13 amino acids. The V end lost 4 bases, the J end lost 8 bases, and 14 bases lay between the germline ends. CDR1 is LNHDA and CDR2 is SQIVND in the germline V gene (reference sequence). Clones were read by immunoSEQ multiplex PCR, and TCRdb kept only the in-frame ones, dropping some. In the table there are fewer than 300,000 clones, around 84% of which are singletons. Participant reports of clinical history set cohort assignment. For recovered donors of Cohort 3, there were two negative PCRs, clearance, or symptom resolution. The V and J genes are TRBV19 and TRBJ1-1, with D possibly being TRBD1 (5 bases). This TCR was sampled from a woman in her fifties or sixties who had recovered from COVID-19. Sequenced sample: PBMCs or T cells enriched from blood (not recorded which). CDR3 protein: CASSTRDWIEAFF. In DNA form, the CDR3 reads TGTGCCAGTAGTACCCGGGACTGGATCGAAGCTTTCTTT.